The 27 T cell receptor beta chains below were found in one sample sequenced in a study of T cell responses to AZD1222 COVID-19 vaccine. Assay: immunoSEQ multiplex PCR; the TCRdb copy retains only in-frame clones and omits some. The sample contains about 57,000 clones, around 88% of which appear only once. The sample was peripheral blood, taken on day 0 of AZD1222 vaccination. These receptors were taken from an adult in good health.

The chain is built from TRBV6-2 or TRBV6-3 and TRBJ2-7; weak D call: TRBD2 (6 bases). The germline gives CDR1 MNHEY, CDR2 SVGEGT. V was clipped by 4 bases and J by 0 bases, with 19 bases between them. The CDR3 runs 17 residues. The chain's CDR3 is CASSLWSDYRSSYEQYF. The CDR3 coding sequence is TGTGCCAGCAGTTTGTGGTCGGACTACCGAAGCTCCTACGAGCAGTACTTC.

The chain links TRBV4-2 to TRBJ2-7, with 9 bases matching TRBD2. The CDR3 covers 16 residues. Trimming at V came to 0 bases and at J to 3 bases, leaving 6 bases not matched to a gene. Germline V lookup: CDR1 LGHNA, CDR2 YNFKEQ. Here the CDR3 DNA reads TGTGCCAGCAGCCAAGATAGTCTAGCGGGATACTACGAGCAGTACTTC. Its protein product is CASSQDSLAGYYEQYF.

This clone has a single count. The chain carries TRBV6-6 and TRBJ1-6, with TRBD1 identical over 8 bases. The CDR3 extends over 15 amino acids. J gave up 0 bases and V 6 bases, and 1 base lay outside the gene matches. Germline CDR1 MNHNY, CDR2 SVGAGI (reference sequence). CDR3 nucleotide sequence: TGTGCCAGCAGCGGACAGGGCTCCTATAATTCACCCCTCCACTTT. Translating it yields CASSGQGSYNSPLHF.

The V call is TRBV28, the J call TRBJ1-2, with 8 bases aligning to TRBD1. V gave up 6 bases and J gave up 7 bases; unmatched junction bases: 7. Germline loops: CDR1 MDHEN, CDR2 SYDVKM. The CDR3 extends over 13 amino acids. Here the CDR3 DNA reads TGTGCCAGCAGCATACAGGGGGTCGCTGGCTACACCTTC. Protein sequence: CASSIQGVAGYTF.

In DNA, the CDR3 is TGTGCCAGCAGCAAGGTAGCGATTAGCTCCTACGAGCAGTACTTC. Translated: CASSKVAISSYEQYF. The chain is built from TRBV21-1 and TRBJ2-7; no check of the table's D call, TRBD2, against the DNA was made. TRBV21-1 is a pseudogene locus. The CDR3 covers 15 residues.

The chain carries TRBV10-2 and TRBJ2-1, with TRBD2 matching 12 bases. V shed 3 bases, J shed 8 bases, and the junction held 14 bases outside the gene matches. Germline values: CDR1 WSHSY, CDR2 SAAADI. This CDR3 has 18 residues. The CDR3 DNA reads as TGCGCCAGCAGTGACCTATCAGGGACTAGCGGGCCTGGCGATGAGCAGTTCTTC. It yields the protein CASSDLSGTSGPGDEQFF.

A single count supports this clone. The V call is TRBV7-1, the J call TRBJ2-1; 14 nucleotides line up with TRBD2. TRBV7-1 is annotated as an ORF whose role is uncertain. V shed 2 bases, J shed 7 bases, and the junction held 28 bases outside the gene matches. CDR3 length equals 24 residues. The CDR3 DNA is TGTGCCAGCAGCTCAATCAGGGAGGGGACTAGCGGGAGTATAGTTCTTCGCAGTGGGAATGAGCAGTTCTTC. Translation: CASSSIREGTSGSIVLRSGNEQFF.

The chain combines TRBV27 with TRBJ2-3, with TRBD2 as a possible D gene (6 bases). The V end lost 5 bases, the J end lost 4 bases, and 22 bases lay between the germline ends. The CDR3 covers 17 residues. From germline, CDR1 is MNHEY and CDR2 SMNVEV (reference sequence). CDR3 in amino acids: CASSPPVTGDVADTQYF. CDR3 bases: TGTGCCAGCAGTCCACCTGTGACGGGAGATGTGGCAGATACGCAGTATTTT.

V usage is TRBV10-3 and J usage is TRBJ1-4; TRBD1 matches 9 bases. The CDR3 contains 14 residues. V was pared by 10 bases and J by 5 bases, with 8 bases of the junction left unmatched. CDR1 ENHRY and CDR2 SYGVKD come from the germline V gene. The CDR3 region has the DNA TGTGCCACCCGTGAGGGACAGGGCAATGAAAAACTGTTTTTT. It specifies CATREGQGNEKLFF.

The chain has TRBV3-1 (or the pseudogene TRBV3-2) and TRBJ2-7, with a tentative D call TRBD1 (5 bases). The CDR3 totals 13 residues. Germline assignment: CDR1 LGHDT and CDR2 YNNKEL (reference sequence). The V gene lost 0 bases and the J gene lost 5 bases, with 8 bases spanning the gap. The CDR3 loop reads CASSQDLRDEQYF. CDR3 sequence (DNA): TGTGCCAGCAGCCAAGATCTCAGGGACGAGCAGTACTTC.

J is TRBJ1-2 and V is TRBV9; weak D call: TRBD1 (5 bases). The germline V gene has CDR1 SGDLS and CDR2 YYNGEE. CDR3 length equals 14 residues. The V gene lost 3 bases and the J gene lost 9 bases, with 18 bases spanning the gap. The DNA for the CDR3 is TGTGCCAGCAGCGGACGGATCGGGGGAGGCAGCTACACCTTC. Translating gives CASSGRIGGGSYTF.

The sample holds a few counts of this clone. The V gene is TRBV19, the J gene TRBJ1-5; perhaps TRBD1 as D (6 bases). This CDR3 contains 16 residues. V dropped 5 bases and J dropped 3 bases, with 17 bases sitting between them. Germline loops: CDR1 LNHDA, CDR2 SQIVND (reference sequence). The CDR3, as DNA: TGTGCCAGTAGTGGGGAGTTTTCAGGGGTCAATCAGCCCCAGCATTTT. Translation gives CASSGEFSGVNQPQHF.

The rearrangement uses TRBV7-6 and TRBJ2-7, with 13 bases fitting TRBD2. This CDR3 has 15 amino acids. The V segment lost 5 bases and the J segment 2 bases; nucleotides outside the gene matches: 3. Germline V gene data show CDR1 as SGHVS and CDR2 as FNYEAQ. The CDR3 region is CASSGTSGRAYEQYF. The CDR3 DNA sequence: TGTGCCAGCAGCGGCACTAGCGGGAGGGCCTACGAGCAGTACTTC.

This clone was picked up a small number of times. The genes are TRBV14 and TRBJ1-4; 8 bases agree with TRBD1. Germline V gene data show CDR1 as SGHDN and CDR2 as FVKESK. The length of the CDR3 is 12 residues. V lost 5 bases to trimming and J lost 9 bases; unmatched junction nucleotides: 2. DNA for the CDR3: TGTGCCAGCAGCTGGACAGGGCAAAAACTGTTTTTT. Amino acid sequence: CASSWTGQKLFF. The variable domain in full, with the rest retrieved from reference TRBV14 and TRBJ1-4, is EAGVTQFPSHSVIEKGQTVTLRCDPISGHDNLYWYRRVMGKEIKFLLHFVKESKQDESGMPNNRFLAERTGGTYSTLKVQPAELEDSGVYFCASSWTGQKLFFGSGTQLSVL.

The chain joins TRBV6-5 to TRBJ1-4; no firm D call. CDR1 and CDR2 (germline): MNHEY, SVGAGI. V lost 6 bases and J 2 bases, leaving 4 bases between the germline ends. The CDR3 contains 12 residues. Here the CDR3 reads CASRATNEKLFF. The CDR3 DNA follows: TGTGCCAGCAGGGCGACTAATGAAAAACTGTTTTTT.

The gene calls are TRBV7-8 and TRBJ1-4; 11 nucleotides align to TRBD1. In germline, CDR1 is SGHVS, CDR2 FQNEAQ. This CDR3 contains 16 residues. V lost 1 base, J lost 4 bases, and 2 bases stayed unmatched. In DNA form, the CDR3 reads TGTGCCAGCAGCTTAGATGGGACAGGGGGTAATGAAAAACTGTTTTTT. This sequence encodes CASSLDGTGGNEKLFF.

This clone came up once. The CDR3, as DNA: TGTGCCAGTATCACCCCCAGGGGCCTCGGGAACACTGAAGCTTTCTTT. As protein: CASITPRGLGNTEAFF. V usage is TRBV19 and J usage is TRBJ1-1; perhaps TRBD1 as D (6 bases). Germline CDR1 is LNHDA and CDR2 is SQIVND (reference sequence). The V end lost 7 bases, the J end lost 1 base, and 19 bases lay between the germline ends. The CDR3 spans 16 residues.

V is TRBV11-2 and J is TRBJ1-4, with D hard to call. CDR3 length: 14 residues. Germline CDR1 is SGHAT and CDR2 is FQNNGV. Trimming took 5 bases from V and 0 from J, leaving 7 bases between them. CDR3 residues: CASSRAATNEKLFF. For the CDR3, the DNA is TGTGCCAGCAGCAGGGCTGCAACTAATGAAAAACTGTTTTTT.

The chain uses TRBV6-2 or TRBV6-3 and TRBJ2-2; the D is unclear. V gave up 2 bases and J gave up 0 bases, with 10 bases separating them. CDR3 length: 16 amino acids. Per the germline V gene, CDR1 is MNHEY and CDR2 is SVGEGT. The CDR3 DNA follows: TGTGCCAGCAGTTACCGACGGAGAACGAACACCGGGGAGCTGTTTTTT. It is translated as CASSYRRRTNTGELFF.

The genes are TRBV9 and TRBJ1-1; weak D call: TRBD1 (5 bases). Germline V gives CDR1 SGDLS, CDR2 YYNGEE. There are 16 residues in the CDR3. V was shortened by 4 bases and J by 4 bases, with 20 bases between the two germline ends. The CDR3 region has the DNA TGTGCCAGCAGCCCTGGGGAGTTCGGGGGTGGCACTGAAGCTTTCTTT. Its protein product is CASSPGEFGGGTEAFF. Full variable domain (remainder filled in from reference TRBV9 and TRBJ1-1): DSGVTQTPKHLITATGQRVTLRCSPRSGDLSVYWYQQSLDQGLQFLIQYYNGEERAKGNILERFSAQQFPDLHSELNLSSLELGDSALYFCASSPGEFGGGTEAFFGQGTRLTVV.

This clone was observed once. CDR3 sequence (DNA): TGTGCCAGCAGTGAAGCGCCAGGGAACTCCTACGAGCAGTACTTC. Amino acids: CASSEAPGNSYEQYF. This chain connects TRBV6-1 to TRBJ2-7, with D perhaps matching TRBD1 (5 bases). The germline V and J ends were trimmed by 0 bases and 0 bases, with 9 bases remaining between them. Per the germline V gene, CDR1 is MNHNS and CDR2 is SASEGT. This CDR3 comprises 15 residues.

CDR3 protein: CAWSVNGIRSDTQYF. DNA for the CDR3: TGTGCCTGGAGTGTGAACGGGATTCGTTCAGATACGCAGTATTTT. The chain combines TRBV30 with TRBJ2-3, with D possibly matching TRBD2 (5 bases). V was clipped by 0 bases and J by 4 bases, with 14 bases between them. Germline V lookup: CDR1 GTSNPN, CDR2 SVGIG (reference sequence). The CDR3 runs to 15 residues. The full variable domain, completed using reference TRBV30 and TRBJ2-3, is SQTIHQWPATLVQPVGSPLSLECTVEGTSNPNLYWYRQAAGRGLQLLFYSVGIGQISSEVPQNLSASRPQDRQFILSSKKLLLSDSGFYLCAWSVNGIRSDTQYFGPGTRLTVL.

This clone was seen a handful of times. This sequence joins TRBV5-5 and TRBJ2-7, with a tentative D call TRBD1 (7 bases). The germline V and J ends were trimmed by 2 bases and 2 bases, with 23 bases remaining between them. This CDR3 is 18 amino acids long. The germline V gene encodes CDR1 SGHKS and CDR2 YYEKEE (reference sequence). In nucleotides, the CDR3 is TGTGCCAGCAGCTTCTCCAGGGGGGTAGCGGACGATACCTACGAGCAGTACTTC. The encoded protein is CASSFSRGVADDTYEQYF.

CDR3 protein: CASSSHGQAVVFCSNQPQHF. The CDR3 coding sequence is TGTGCCAGCAGCTCCCACGGACAGGCCGTCGTTTTTTGTAGCAATCAGCCCCAGCATTTT. J is TRBJ1-5 and V is TRBV21-1; the table's D gene call, TRBD1, was not cross checked with the DNA. TRBV21-1 is a listed pseudogene. The CDR3 extends over 20 amino acids.

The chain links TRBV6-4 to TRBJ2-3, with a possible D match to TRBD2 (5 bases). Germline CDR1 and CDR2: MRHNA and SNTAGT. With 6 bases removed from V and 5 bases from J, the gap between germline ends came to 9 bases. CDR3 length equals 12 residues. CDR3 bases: TGTGCCAGCAGGGGAAGCGGAGATACGCAGTATTTT. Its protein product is CASRGSGDTQYF.

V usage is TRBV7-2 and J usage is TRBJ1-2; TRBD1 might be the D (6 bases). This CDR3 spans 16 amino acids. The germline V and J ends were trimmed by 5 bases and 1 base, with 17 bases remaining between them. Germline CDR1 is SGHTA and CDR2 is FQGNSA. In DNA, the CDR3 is TGTGCCAGCAGCCTAAGGGGGGATAGGGTTAACTATGGCTACACCTTC. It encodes CASSLRGDRVNYGYTF.

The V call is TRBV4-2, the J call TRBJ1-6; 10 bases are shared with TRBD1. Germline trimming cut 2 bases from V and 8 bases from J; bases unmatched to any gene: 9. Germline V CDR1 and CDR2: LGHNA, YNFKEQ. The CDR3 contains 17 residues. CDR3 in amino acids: CASSQRSTGGEHSPLHF. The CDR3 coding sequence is TGTGCCAGCAGCCAAAGGTCGACAGGGGGCGAGCATTCACCCCTCCACTTT.